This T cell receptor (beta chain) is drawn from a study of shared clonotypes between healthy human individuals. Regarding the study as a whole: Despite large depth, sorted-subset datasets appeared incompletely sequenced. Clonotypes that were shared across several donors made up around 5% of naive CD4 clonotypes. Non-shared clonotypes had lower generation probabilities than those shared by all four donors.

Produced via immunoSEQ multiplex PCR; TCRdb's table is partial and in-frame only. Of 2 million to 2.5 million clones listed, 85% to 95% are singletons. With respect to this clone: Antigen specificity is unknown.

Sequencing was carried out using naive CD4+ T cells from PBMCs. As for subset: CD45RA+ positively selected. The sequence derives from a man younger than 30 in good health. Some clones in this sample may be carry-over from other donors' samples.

CDR3 DNA: TGCAGCGCCCTTCAGAGGTGGCGGGGCTCCTACGAGCAGTACTTC. Amino acids: CSALQRWRGSYEQYF. The chain recombines TRBV29-1 with TRBJ2-7; TRBD2 is a possible D gene (6 bases). The CDR3 is 15 residues long. Germline V CDR1 and CDR2: SQVTM, ANQGSEA. V lost 7 bases to trimming and J lost 0 bases, with 19 bases between them.